This T cell receptor beta chain is from a study of blood T cells in healthy people across ages (dated by TCRdb to the mid-2010s). Concerning the study at large: In model experiments, roughly one uniquely barcoded TCR beta cDNA molecule per two T cells was captured by template switching. Using deep sequencing normalized with unique cDNA molecular identifiers, the study measured how TCR beta repertoire diversity changes with age. Four age groups were formed from the donors: young (average approximately 15 years), middle-aged (approximately 39), aged (about 68) and long-lived (around 80). To avoid experimental bias, donors of different ages were spread randomly across the sequencing lanes. Using the same blood draw, the study looked at two additional independent replicas of 1 million unique cDNA reads for two donors, one aged 18 to 30 and the other aged 80 or older. Results and caveats for the whole study, not just this receptor: Estimates of total diversity from one million sequenced T cells were regarded as lower bounds and underestimates. Because the CMV infection status of the donors was unknown, age-related changes in expanded clonotypes may potentially have been confounded. Compared with the aged group, the long-lived group had more naive CD4+ T cells, fewer expanded clones and increased TCR diversity, a pattern suggesting age selection. Observed TCR beta diversity correlated strongly with the percentage of naive T cells measured by flow cytometry. Because profiling used bulk unsorted PBMCs, naive and antigen-experienced compartments could not be compared conclusively. Observed TCR beta diversity per million T cells fell roughly linearly with age, and a significant reduction was already apparent by age around 40.

This clonotype showed up just a few times. The target of this receptor is not known. A read error may explain this, as a much larger clone is one base away. Receptor libraries were prepared by 5' RACE. Sequencing was carried out with an Illumina HiSeq 2500. A second 7 to 11 cycle PCR used a sample-barcoded 5' primer and a J-beta primer mix. Each TCR beta cDNA molecule received a unique molecular identifier from a template-switch 5' adaptor carrying 12 random nucleotides. Each sample yielded at least 2.5 million CDR3-containing paired-end reads. First-strand cDNA synthesis was performed from all RNA using the Mint cDNA synthesis kit, with priming by a TRBC-specific oligonucleotide. Following uracil-DNA glycosylase treatment, all cDNA underwent a first 18-cycle PCR with the universal primers M1SS and BC2_uni_R. The authors processed their data as follows. For normalization, 1 million high-quality reads were randomly selected from each sample, with every read carrying a distinct molecular identifier. Reads with shared molecular identifiers were discarded instead of being binned into consensus sequences. MiTCR, run with a Q25 quality threshold and the strictest error-elimination algorithm, handled CDR3 identification, clonotype clustering and error correction. A nonparametric unseen species model with Euler transformation was used to estimate a lower bound on total TCR beta diversity. Using fastp at Q25 and MiXCR, TCRdb reprocessed the public reads and kept productive beta chains. All rows with the same CDR3 protein become a single entry with the most common DNA and genes. TCRdb, not the original authors, processed these V and J calls. Present in this sample are some 1.7 million distinct CDR3 sequences, roughly 30% of which were seen just once. 7.7% of the sample rests with the top ten.

The roughly 42 donors, aged about 6 to 95 years, were systemically healthy Caucasian individuals from Russia. Each donor gave 9 to 10 milliliters of peripheral blood, collected into EDTA-treated Vacutainer tubes. Ficoll-Paque density-gradient centrifugation was used to isolate PBMCs, with at least 6.5 million per sample. Trizol reagent was used to extract total RNA from the PBMCs, yielding at least 6 micrograms per sample. For every donor, flow cytometry on a PBMC aliquot measured the percentage of naive CD45RAhigh/CD27high T cells. The receptor was isolated from a woman under 40 in good health. Sequenced material: blood.

CDR3 region: CSADREWGEQYF. The bases read TGCAGCGCGGACAGGGAGTGGGGCGAGCAGTACTTC. The receptor chain draws on TRBV29-1 and TRBJ2-4; 8 bases in the middle match TRBD1. The end of the DNA aligns better with TRBJ2-7, so the J call may be wrong. Its CDR3 holds 12 amino acids, cysteine through phenylalanine. Left in the record is the CDR3 DNA by itself, 36 bases read in frame from the first base. As encoded in the germline V gene, CDR1 is SQVTM while CDR2 is ANQGSEA.